This T cell receptor beta chain is drawn from a study of blood T cell repertoires in COVID-19. Study information: T cells, B-cell-depleted T cells, or PBMCs provided the cDNA or gDNA that served as material.

In germline, CDR1 is MNHEY, CDR2 SVGAGI. There are 14 residues in the CDR3. After removal of 4 bases from V and 7 bases from J, the junction contained 8 bases not matched to a gene. As originally analysed: Quantification of nucleated cells was approximated via reference gene primer amplification. Sequencing was performed with immunoSEQ multiplex PCR; in TCRdb, only in-frame clones are kept and a portion is missing. V and J calls and clone size are given by that table; D and trimming were obtained from the DNA. The top ten hold about 17% of the sample, which has fewer than 130,000 clones, roughly 82% seen once. This clone was observed a handful of times.

The origin of this receptor is a woman in her fifties or sixties with acute or convalescent COVID-19. The sample comprised peripheral blood. This chain links TRBV6-5 with TRBJ1-2, with 8 bases fitting TRBD1. The CDR3 sequence: CASSSLDRVGGYTF. The DNA for the CDR3 is TGTGCCAGCAGTTCCCTGGACAGGGTCGGTGGCTACACCTTC.